This T cell receptor beta chain was profiled in a study of T cell responses to AZD1222 COVID-19 vaccine. The CDR3 consists of 18 residues. The germline V gene has CDR1 SGHAT and CDR2 FQNNGV. V shed 1 base and J 5 bases; nucleotides not matched to a gene: 7. Profiled with immunoSEQ multiplex PCR; TCRdb holds only in-frame clones, not every one. The repertoire holds 100,000 to 150,000 clones, with more than 90% as singletons. Combined were second doses at about 4 or about 12 weeks. The receptor was isolated from an adult who received the AZD1222 COVID-19 vaccine. The material was peripheral blood, obtained 28 days after the second AZD1222 dose. The V gene is TRBV11-2, the J gene TRBJ2-3; TRBD2 matches 15 bases. CDR3 region: CASSLVGLAGGRGDTQYF. CDR3 nucleotide sequence: TGTGCCAGCAGCTTAGTAGGACTAGCGGGAGGGCGCGGAGATACGCAGTATTTT.